The 31 T cell receptor beta chains given below trace back to one sample, sequenced in a study of identifying expanded T cells in peripheral blood. Here immunoSEQ multiplex PCR was the method, and the copy in TCRdb shows in-frame clones only, minus some. The sample consists of about 80,000 clones, roughly 90% of them appearing once. Sequencing was carried out using blood. The receptors were sampled from a person aged 18-70 years in good health.

CDR3 loop: CASKTGPPNTEAFF. CDR3 nucleotides: TGTGCCAGTAAAACCGGGCCCCCGAACACTGAAGCTTTCTTT. The rearrangement links TRBV19 to TRBJ1-1; D is uncertain. The CDR3 totals 14 residues. Germline CDR1 LNHDA, CDR2 SQIVND (reference sequence). V was pared by 7 bases and J by 1 base, with 13 bases between.

The rearrangement joins TRBV6-4 to TRBJ2-3; 7 nucleotides agree with TRBD2. With V trimmed by 2 bases and J by 4 bases, 6 bases remained unmatched. The CDR3 length is 15 residues. CDR1 and CDR2 from the germline V gene are MRHNA and SNTAGT. As DNA, the CDR3 is TGTGCCAGCAGTGACGGTGCGGGAGTTGCAGATACGCAGTATTTT. Translation gives CASSDGAGVADTQYF.

The J gene is TRBJ2-3, the V gene TRBV13; 7 bases match TRBD2. Germline CDR1 reads PRHDT; CDR2 reads FYEKMQ (reference sequence). The V and J ends lost 2 bases and 2 bases, in that order; junction bases with no gene match: 10. The CDR3 spans 17 residues. CDR3 in amino acids: CASSLRRGGGVTDTQYF. The CDR3 DNA reads as TGTGCCAGCAGCTTAAGAAGGGGCGGGGGTGTCACAGATACGCAGTATTTT.

This chain joins TRBV19 and TRBJ1-6; TRBD1 aligns across 8 bases. Germline V gene sequence: CDR1 LNHDA, CDR2 SQIVND (reference sequence). The J segment lost 10 bases and the V segment lost 3 bases, leaving 8 bases of the junction unmatched. The CDR3 has 15 amino acids. CDR3 nucleotides: TGTGCCAGTAGTATCGGACAGGGAACATCCTCACCCCTCCACTTT. It yields the protein CASSIGQGTSSPLHF.

The chain carries TRBV29-1 and TRBJ1-2; tentative D call: TRBD1 (5 bases). CDR1 is SQVTM, CDR2 ANQGSEA, per germline. Between the trimmed V and J ends, which lost 4 bases and 1 base, there was a span of 16 bases. The CDR3 is made up of 15 amino acids. The CDR3 region is CSVAEGRGVNYGYTF. CDR3 coding DNA: TGCAGCGTTGCGGAGGGGCGCGGGGTTAACTATGGCTACACCTTC.

The V and J genes are TRBV30 and TRBJ1-2; the match to TRBD1 covers 9 bases. CDR1 and CDR2 from the germline V gene are GTSNPN and SVGIG (reference sequence). The CDR3 runs 13 residues. V lost 5 bases and J lost 0; bases outside the gene matches: 1. The CDR3 region has the DNA TGTGCCTGGGGGACAGGGTCTAACTATGGCTACACCTTC. Translation gives CAWGTGSNYGYTF.

This sequence joins TRBV18 and TRBJ1-1, with D maybe TRBD1 (5 bases). Germline CDR1 and CDR2: KGHSH and LQKENI. V lost 1 base and J lost 7, with 16 bases in between. The length of the CDR3 is 15 residues. The CDR3: CASSPRLGGMGEAFF. The CDR3 DNA reads TGTGCCAGCTCACCACGGTTGGGGGGTATGGGTGAAGCTTTCTTT.

The chain uses TRBV28 and TRBJ1-2; possible D gene TRBD1, 6 bases. The length of the CDR3 is 17 residues. Per germline, CDR1 MDHEN and CDR2 SYDVKM. V shed 8 bases and J shed 7 bases, with 29 bases lying between them. CDR3 in DNA: TGTGCCAGCGGCAATCTACCGCGGGCAGGGGACGGCTTTGGCTACACCTTC. It codes for CASGNLPRAGDGFGYTF.

The CDR3 sequence: CASSVDERYNSPLHF. For the CDR3, the DNA is TGTGCCAGCAGCGTAGATGAACGGTATAATTCACCCCTCCACTTT. The rearrangement uses TRBV9 and TRBJ1-6; D is undetermined. Trimming took 0 bases from V and 4 from J, leaving 8 bases between them. The germline V gene encodes CDR1 SGDLS and CDR2 YYNGEE. The CDR3 loop spans 15 amino acids.

The rearrangement links TRBV9 to TRBJ1-4; D remains ambiguous. CDR3 length equals 13 residues. Trimming took 4 bases from V and 8 from J, leaving 12 bases between them. Germline lookup yields CDR1 SGDLS and CDR2 YYNGEE. The chain's CDR3 is CASSPKKAEKLFF. The CDR3, as DNA: TGTGCCAGCAGCCCTAAGAAAGCGGAAAAACTGTTTTTT.

The chain links TRBV19 to TRBJ1-2, with D unclear. Germline assignment: CDR1 LNHDA and CDR2 SQIVND (reference sequence). Trimming pared 2 bases from V and 4 bases from J, leaving 20 bases between. The CDR3 sequence is 17 residues long. The CDR3 nucleotides are TGTGCCAGTAGTATAACCGGGGTCTCGGTAAAAGTCTATGGCTACACCTTC. It codes for CASSITGVSVKVYGYTF.

The rearrangement joins TRBV25-1 to TRBJ1-6, with 8 nucleotides matching TRBD1. This CDR3 spans 15 amino acids. Germline CDR1 is MGHDK and CDR2 is SYGVNS. Trimming removed 3 bases from V and 9 bases from J; junction bases left unmatched: 7. The chain's CDR3 is CASSDYRGEGSPLHF. The CDR3 coding sequence is TGTGCCAGCAGTGATTACAGGGGGGAGGGTTCACCCCTCCACTTT. The full variable domain, rest sourced from reference TRBV25-1 and TRBJ1-6, is EADIYQTPRYLVIGTGKKITLECSQTMGHDKMYWYQQDPGMELHLIHYSYGVNSTEKGDLSSESTVSRIRTEHFPLTLESARPSHTSQYLCASSDYRGEGSPLHFGNGTRLTVT.

J is TRBJ1-1 and V is TRBV7-2; a weak D match, TRBD1 (5 bases). Trimming pared 1 base from V and 5 bases from J, leaving 14 bases between. The germline V gene encodes CDR1 SGHTA and CDR2 FQGNSA. The CDR3 covers 15 residues. CDR3 sequence (DNA): TGTGCCAGCAGCTTAGAGGCAGCAGGGAAGACTGAAGCTTTCTTT. Encoded protein: CASSLEAAGKTEAFF. Full variable domain (remainder filled in from reference TRBV7-2 and TRBJ1-1): GAGVSQSPSNKVTEKGKDVELRCDPISGHTALYWYRQSLGQGLEFLIYFQGNSAPDKSGLPSDRFSAERTGGSVSTLTIQRTQQEDSAVYLCASSLEAAGKTEAFFGQGTRLTVV.

The V call is TRBV27, the J call TRBJ2-7; D is perhaps TRBD1 or TRBD2 (6 bases each). Per the germline V gene, CDR1 is MNHEY and CDR2 is SMNVEV (reference sequence). Trimming stripped 3 bases from V and 7 bases from J, with 19 bases between. The CDR3 loop spans 15 amino acids. CDR3 sequence reads: CASSFDGGGTGEQYF. The CDR3 nucleotides are TGTGCCAGCAGTTTCGATGGAGGGGGGACGGGAGAGCAGTACTTC.

The chain recombines TRBV5-1 with TRBJ1-2, with D maybe TRBD1 (5 bases). The V and J ends lost 4 bases and 4 bases respectively, with 17 bases between them. The CDR3 is 15 amino acids. Germline V gives CDR1 SGHRS, CDR2 YFSETQ. The CDR3 DNA follows: TGCGCCAGCAGCGTGACAGTACCTCCGATCTATGGCTACACCTTC. Translation: CASSVTVPPIYGYTF.

The chain couples TRBV21-1 to TRBJ1-1. TRBV21-1 is marked as a pseudogene. The CDR3 spans 14 residues. The CDR3 reads CASNVRGAQTEAFF. The CDR3 region has the DNA TGTGCCAGCAACGTCCGGGGGGCGCAAACTGAAGCTTTCTTT.

The genes are TRBV5-1 and TRBJ2-1; TRBD1 matches at 9 bases. The V and J ends lost 4 bases and 7 bases, in that order; junction bases with no gene match: 12. This CDR3 contains 16 residues. Germline assignment: CDR1 SGHRS and CDR2 YFSETQ. In nucleotides, the CDR3 is TGCGCCAGCAGCGGAAACCCGGGACAGGGCTTTAATGAGCAGTTCTTC. It is translated as CASSGNPGQGFNEQFF.

The chain uses TRBV15 and TRBJ1-4; D not certain. Trimming removed 0 bases at V and 3 bases at J, with 8 bases between. Germline assignment: CDR1 LNHNV and CDR2 YYDKDF (reference sequence). CDR3 length equals 15 residues. The CDR3 spells CATSRDRQANEKLFF. CDR3 DNA sequence: TGTGCCACCAGCAGAGATAGGCAGGCTAATGAAAAACTGTTTTTT.

This clone has just one count. This chain joins TRBV6-1 and TRBJ2-1; 7 nucleotides line up with TRBD1. Germline-derived CDR1 and CDR2 are MNHNS and SASEGT. This CDR3 is built from 15 residues. The V and J ends lost 4 bases and 4 bases, in that order; junction bases with no gene match: 7. CDR3: CASSVLGDRYNEQFF. The CDR3 DNA is TGTGCCAGCAGTGTCCTAGGGGACAGATACAATGAGCAGTTCTTC.

The CDR3 region has the DNA TGTGCCAGCAGCTCGTCCTCAGGGATTACTGAAGCTTTCTTT. Translation gives CASSSSSGITEAFF. This chain joins TRBV7-3 and TRBJ1-1, with a tentative D call TRBD1 (5 bases). Germline CDR1 reads SGHTA; CDR2 reads FQGTGA. This CDR3 contains 14 residues. V was clipped by 4 bases and J by 5 bases, with 14 bases between them.

The rearrangement links TRBV18 to TRBJ1-2; 7 bases align to TRBD1. The germline CDR1 and CDR2 sequences are KGHSH and LQKENI. V gave up 2 bases and J gave up 2 bases; unmatched junction bases: 2. The CDR3 runs to 14 residues. In DNA form, the CDR3 reads TGTGCCAGCTCACCAGACAGGGTGAACTATGGCTACACCTTC. Encoded protein: CASSPDRVNYGYTF.

This chain joins TRBV19 and TRBJ2-1; weak D call: TRBD1 (6 bases). Trimming shortened V by 4 bases and J by 4 bases, and 8 bases separated the two germline ends. The CDR3 loop spans 13 amino acids. The germline V gene encodes CDR1 LNHDA and CDR2 SQIVND (reference sequence). The chain's CDR3 is CASSKDSYNEQFF. CDR3 bases: TGTGCCAGTAGTAAGGACAGTTACAATGAGCAGTTCTTC.

This clone was picked up a small number of times. The chain combines TRBV7-6 with TRBJ2-3, with no clear D. Trimming cost V 1 base and J 4 bases, with 15 bases left between them. CDR1 and CDR2 (germline): SGHVS, FNYEAQ. CDR3 length: 16 amino acids. The CDR3 nucleotides are TGTGCCAGCAGCTTAGAAGTGGGGTATCGGTCAGATACGCAGTATTTT. Protein sequence: CASSLEVGYRSDTQYF.

This chain uses TRBV5-6 with TRBJ2-7; 8 bases are a match to TRBD1. This CDR3 comprises 13 residues. V dropped 3 bases and J dropped 3; count of bases not matched to a gene: 2. Germline values: CDR1 SGHDT, CDR2 YYEEEE. The CDR3 loop is CASSSGTGYEQYF. The DNA of the CDR3 is TGTGCCAGCAGCTCGGGGACAGGCTACGAGCAGTACTTC.

This clone was observed a handful of times. The V gene is TRBV6-6, the J gene TRBJ2-6, with D uncertain. V gave up 4 bases and J gave up 0 bases, with 1 base separating them. This CDR3 region has 13 residues. The germline CDR1 and CDR2 sequences are MNHNY and SVGAGI (reference sequence). CDR3 sequence: CASSSSGANVLTF. The CDR3 DNA is TGTGCCAGCAGTTCCTCTGGGGCCAACGTCCTGACTTTC.

The CDR3 protein is CASSIVKNTEAFF. The CDR3 nucleotides read TGTGCCAGTAGTATAGTGAAGAACACTGAAGCTTTCTTT. This rearrangement joins TRBV19 to TRBJ1-1, with D uncertain. With 1 base removed from V and 1 base from J, the gap between germline ends came to 4 bases. CDR1 and CDR2 (germline): LNHDA, SQIVND (reference sequence). The CDR3 loop spans 13 amino acids.

The chain carries TRBV7-2 and TRBJ2-3, with TRBD2 identical over 10 bases. The J segment lost 5 bases and the V segment lost 2 bases, leaving 7 bases of the junction unmatched. The V gene's germline CDR1 is SGHTA and CDR2 FQGNSA. This CDR3 comprises 16 residues. The CDR3 DNA sequence: TGTGCCAGCAGCTTACGAGGACTAGCGGTCCGAGATACGCAGTATTTT. It specifies CASSLRGLAVRDTQYF.

The chain links TRBV6-5 to TRBJ1-3; D not certain. This CDR3 region has 14 residues. Germline CDR1 and CDR2: MNHEY and SVGAGI. Trimming left V 5 bases short and J 0 bases short, with 8 bases between. CDR3 sequence (DNA): TGTGCCAGCAGTACCGGGCACTCTGGAAACACCATATATTTT. Residues: CASSTGHSGNTIYF.

This clone was seen once. V is TRBV25-1 and J is TRBJ2-7; D gene unclear. The CDR3 runs 12 residues. V was clipped by 6 bases and J by 3 bases, with 9 bases between them. The germline CDR1 and CDR2 sequences are MGHDK and SYGVNS. The CDR3 loop is CASSETVYEQYF. In DNA, the CDR3 is TGTGCCAGCAGCGAGACTGTCTACGAGCAGTACTTC.

The chain combines TRBV19 with TRBJ1-2; TRBD1 aligns across 10 bases. In germline, CDR1 is LNHDA, CDR2 SQIVND (reference sequence). Trimming took 6 bases from V and 4 from J; bases not matched to a gene: 2. The CDR3 is 13 amino acids. The CDR3 nucleotides read TGTGCCAGTAGGCGGGACAGGGGCTATGGCTACACCTTC. It codes for CASRRDRGYGYTF. The full variable domain, in which reference TRBV19 and TRBJ1-2 provide the parts outside the CDR3, is DGGITQSPKYLFRKEGQNVTLSCEQNLNHDAMYWYRQDPGQGLRLIYYSQIVNDFQKGDIAEGYSVSREKKESFPLTVTSAQKNPTAFYLCASRRDRGYGYTFGSGTRLTVV.

This clone was seen a single time. The chain uses TRBV7-2 and TRBJ2-2; 9 bases align to TRBD1. There are 17 residues in the CDR3. V dropped 6 bases and J dropped 6; count of bases not matched to a gene: 14. CDR1 is SGHTA, CDR2 FQGNSA, per germline. CDR3 nucleotides: TGTGCCAGCAGGAATTCTTCCGGGACAGGGCACGCCGGGGAGCTGTTTTTT. This translates into CASRNSSGTGHAGELFF.